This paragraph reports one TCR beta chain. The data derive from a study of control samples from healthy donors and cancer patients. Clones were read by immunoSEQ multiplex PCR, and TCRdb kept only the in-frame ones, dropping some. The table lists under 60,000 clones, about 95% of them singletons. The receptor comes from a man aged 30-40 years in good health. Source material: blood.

The CDR3 spells CASSFGGGYSNQPQHF. The CDR3 nucleotides read TGTGCCAGCAGCTTTGGTGGCGGATATAGCAATCAGCCCCAGCATTTT. This chain uses TRBV5-4 with TRBJ1-5; no clear D. The CDR3 is made up of 16 amino acids. Germline values: CDR1 SGHNT, CDR2 YYREEE (reference sequence). V was cut by 2 bases and J by 0 bases, with 12 bases left in between.